This record looks at one T cell receptor beta chain sequence and its context. The antigen is not known. The table came from immunoSEQ multiplex PCR; TCRdb's copy has only in-frame clones and leaves some out. The sample comprises tens of thousands of clones, approximately 90% of which are singletons, and about 0.79% rests with the top ten. The sample is drawn from a study of T cells in narcolepsy. The wider study: Patients with NT1 or NT2 and healthy control donors were enrolled. Points from the study as a whole: Reportedly, autoreactive clonotypes were serially detected in patients' blood but not controls'. Comparing one patient's CSF and blood CD4+ clonotypes highlighted HCRT- and TRIB2-specific autoreactive clonotypes. Autoreactive clone sequences were missing from some blood memory CD4+ repertoires.

This CDR3 region has 12 residues. Germline loops: CDR1 ENHRY, CDR2 SYGVKD. The V and J ends lost 4 bases and 7 bases respectively, with 10 bases between them. This receptor was obtained from a human donor with narcolepsy. This sequence joins TRBV10-3 and TRBJ1-1; tentative D call: TRBD1 (5 bases). Sequenced sample: CD45RA- memory CD4+ T cells from PBMCs. This CDR3 reads CAISGRGVEAFF. The CDR3 DNA reads as TGTGCCATCAGTGGAAGAGGGGTTGAAGCTTTCTTT.